A single sample gave rise to the 29 T cell receptor beta chains below, sequenced in a study of graft-versus-host responses after intestinal transplantation. Antigen specificity for these receptors is unknown. TCRdb keeps only in-frame clones here, not all; method: immunoSEQ multiplex PCR. This table holds tens of thousands of clones, roughly 93% found once. Specimen: unstimulated CD8+ T cells sorted from spleen or lymph node cells, collected before intestinal transplant. Receptors originate from a human donor who received an intestinal transplant.

The rearrangement joins TRBV2 to TRBJ2-2, with 7 bases that match TRBD1. Trimming cost V 3 bases and J 7 bases; bases outside gene matches: 11. The CDR3 sequence is 16 residues long. Germline assignment: CDR1 SNHLY and CDR2 FYNNEI. The CDR3 nucleotides read TGTGCCAGCAGTGACGTGGAAGGGGGCTGGGGCGGGGAGCTGTTTTTT. Translating it yields CASSDVEGGWGGELFF. Complete variable domain (other parts from reference TRBV2 and TRBJ2-2): EPEVTQTPSHQVTQMGQEVILRCVPISNHLYFYWYRQILGQKVEFLVSFYNNEISEKSEIFDDQFSVERPDGSNFTLKIRSTKLEDSAMYFCASSDVEGGWGGELFFGEGSRLTVL.

The chain links TRBV5-1 to TRBJ2-3, with 9 bases lining up with TRBD2. The CDR3 runs to 15 residues. The J segment lost 3 bases and the V segment lost 3 bases, leaving 5 bases of the junction unmatched. The germline gives CDR1 SGHRS, CDR2 YFSETQ. CDR3 residues: CASSWVAGATDTQYF. The CDR3 region has the DNA TGCGCCAGCAGCTGGGTAGCGGGAGCTACAGATACGCAGTATTTT.

Points on this clone: Other DNA sequences from this sample encode an identical CDR3 as well. The V and J genes are TRBV5-6 and TRBJ1-3, with TRBD1 as a possible D gene (5 bases). The CDR3 consists of 18 residues. Germline V gene lookup returns CDR1 SGHDT and CDR2 YYEEEE. V dropped 4 bases and J dropped 2 bases, with 22 bases sitting between them. The chain's CDR3 is CASSPWGGTETTGNTIYF. CDR3 DNA sequence: TGTGCCAGCAGCCCCTGGGGCGGGACTGAAACCACTGGAAACACCATATATTTT.

The V gene is TRBV4-1, the J gene TRBJ2-1; 7 nucleotides line up with TRBD2. The CDR3 loop spans 20 amino acids. The germline V gene has CDR1 MGHRA and CDR2 YSYEKL. V was pared by 0 bases and J by 4 bases, with 18 bases of the junction left unmatched. The CDR3, as DNA: TGCGCCAGCAGCCAAGATCATCGGACCCTACTAGCGCCCTTATACAATGAGCAGTTCTTC. Residues: CASSQDHRTLLAPLYNEQFF.

The rearrangement joins TRBV6-5 to TRBJ2-3, with 13 bases identical to TRBD2. V lost 8 bases to trimming and J lost 8 bases; unmatched junction nucleotides: 7. This CDR3 has 14 amino acids. Germline V gene lookup returns CDR1 MNHEY and CDR2 SVGAGI. Written as DNA, the CDR3 is TGTGCCAGCCGGACTAGCGGGAGTTTTGGTACGCAGTATTTT. Amino acid sequence: CASRTSGSFGTQYF.

The rearrangement links TRBV7-8 to TRBJ2-1, with 13 bases lining up with TRBD2. The CDR3 loop spans 17 amino acids. V shed 6 bases and J 8 bases; nucleotides not matched to a gene: 13. Germline V lookup: CDR1 SGHVS, CDR2 FQNEAQ. In DNA, the CDR3 is TGTGCCAGCAGACCCAGGACTAGCGGGAGTGGAGGGGATGAGCAGTTCTTC. This sequence encodes CASRPRTSGSGGDEQFF.

The chain recombines TRBV11-2 with TRBJ1-1; TRBD1 matches at 8 bases. In germline, CDR1 is SGHAT, CDR2 FQNNGV. The CDR3 loop spans 15 amino acids. V trimming: 5 bases; J trimming: 1 base; junction bases outside the gene matches: 6. The CDR3 sequence is CASSPSGTGNTEAFF. DNA for the CDR3: TGTGCCAGCAGCCCAAGTGGGACAGGGAACACTGAAGCTTTCTTT.

V is TRBV19 and J is TRBJ1-1, with TRBD1 as a possible D gene (6 bases). CDR1 is LNHDA and CDR2 is SQIVND in the germline V gene (reference sequence). The V and J ends lost 4 bases and 10 bases respectively, with 16 bases between them. This CDR3 has 13 residues. The DNA for the CDR3 is TGTGCCAGTAGTACCCAAACAGGGTTGGGAGCTTTCTTT. This gives the protein CASSTQTGLGAFF.

This sequence joins TRBV11-2 and TRBJ2-3; D is perhaps TRBD2 (5 bases). The germline V gene has CDR1 SGHAT and CDR2 FQNNGV. Trimming took off 1 base at V and 5 bases at J, with 13 bases between the two ends. The CDR3 is 15 residues long. The CDR3 protein is CASSLGTGFGDTQYF. The CDR3 coding sequence is TGTGCCAGCAGCTTAGGAACGGGGTTTGGAGATACGCAGTATTTT.

The chain carries TRBV27 and TRBJ1-1, with unresolved D. The V gene lost 2 bases and the J gene lost 7 bases, with 5 bases spanning the gap. Germline CDR1 reads MNHEY; CDR2 reads SMNVEV (reference sequence). This CDR3 comprises 11 residues. CDR3 nucleotides: TGTGCCAGCAGTTTAGGGAGTGAAGCTTTCTTT. Amino acids: CASSLGSEAFF.

The chain recombines TRBV11-3 with TRBJ1-2, with D hard to call. Germline CDR1 reads SGHNT; CDR2 reads YENEEA. The CDR3 covers 13 residues. Trimming removed 2 bases from V and 3 bases from J, with 7 bases in between. The DNA of the CDR3 is TGTGCCAGCAGCTTAAGGCAGGACTATGGCTACACCTTC. Its translation: CASSLRQDYGYTF. The full variable domain, its missing parts supplied by reference TRBV11-3 and TRBJ1-2, is EAGVVQSPRYKIIEKKQPVAFWCNPISGHNTLYWYLQNLGQGPELLIRYENEEAVDDSQLPKDRFSAERLKGVDSTLKIQPAELGDSAVYLCASSLRQDYGYTFGSGTRLTVV.

The chain has TRBV7-6 and TRBJ2-7; 11 bases fit TRBD1. The CDR3 spans 14 residues. Germline V lookup: CDR1 SGHVS, CDR2 FNYEAQ. V was pared by 4 bases and J by 9 bases, with 8 bases of the junction left unmatched. CDR3 residues: CASSSGQGAMVQYF. CDR3 sequence (DNA): TGTGCCAGCAGCTCCGGACAGGGGGCTATGGTGCAGTACTTC.

This chain joins TRBV30 and TRBJ1-5, with D perhaps matching TRBD1 (6 bases). V was cut by 4 bases and J by 4 bases, with 14 bases left in between. The CDR3 has 14 amino acids. Germline V gives CDR1 GTSNPN, CDR2 SVGIG (reference sequence). The CDR3 loop reads CAWTDGQPNQPQHF. Written as DNA, the CDR3 is TGTGCCTGGACAGATGGACAGCCGAATCAGCCCCAGCATTTT. The full variable domain, completed using reference TRBV30 and TRBJ1-5, is SQTIHQWPATLVQPVGSPLSLECTVEGTSNPNLYWYRQAAGRGLQLLFYSVGIGQISSEVPQNLSASRPQDRQFILSSKKLLLSDSGFYLCAWTDGQPNQPQHFGDGTRLSIL.

The chain is built from TRBV7-6 and TRBJ2-7, with D possibly matching TRBD1 (5 bases). This CDR3 spans 14 amino acids. The V end lost 1 base, the J end lost 3 bases, and 10 bases lay between the germline ends. The germline gives CDR1 SGHVS, CDR2 FNYEAQ. CDR3 amino acids: CASSLGGVNYEQYF. The CDR3 bases are TGTGCCAGCAGCTTAGGGGGCGTCAACTACGAGCAGTACTTC.

The chain is built from TRBV27 and TRBJ2-1, with 8 nucleotides matching TRBD2. CDR3 length: 15 residues. Germline V lookup: CDR1 MNHEY, CDR2 SMNVEV (reference sequence). J gave up 2 bases and V 5 bases, and 5 bases lay outside the gene matches. The CDR3 loop reads CASSTGTRAYNEQFF. The CDR3 nucleotides read TGTGCCAGCAGTACAGGGACTAGAGCCTACAATGAGCAGTTCTTC.

The chain is built from TRBV11-2 and TRBJ2-1; 9 bases are a match to TRBD2. This CDR3 contains 15 residues. CDR1 is SGHAT and CDR2 is FQNNGV in the germline V gene. With V trimmed by 4 bases and J by 7 bases, 8 bases remained unmatched. The CDR3 coding sequence is TGTGCCAGCAGCTATAGCGGGAGTCTTGGGAATGAGCAGTTCTTC. Translating it yields CASSYSGSLGNEQFF.

CDR3 sequence reads: CAWRGTGDGYTF. The CDR3 bases are TGTGCCTGGAGGGGGACAGGGGATGGCTACACCTTC. The chain is built from TRBV30 and TRBJ1-2; 10 bases are shared with TRBD1. CDR3 length equals 12 residues. Germline values: CDR1 GTSNPN, CDR2 SVGIG (reference sequence). V lost 3 bases and J lost 6; bases outside the gene matches: 1.

The chain is built from TRBV27 and TRBJ1-4; 8 nucleotides match TRBD1. The junction had 7 bases not matched to a gene; V was cut back by 2 bases and J by 5 bases. Germline CDR1 MNHEY, CDR2 SMNVEV (reference sequence). The CDR3 consists of 16 residues. Here the CDR3 reads CASSLGQGLLNEKLFF. The CDR3 DNA is TGTGCCAGCAGTTTAGGACAGGGCCTCTTAAATGAAAAACTGTTTTTT.

The rearrangement links TRBV6-5 to TRBJ1-5, with TRBD1 matching over 9 bases. Germline-derived CDR1 and CDR2 are MNHEY and SVGAGI. The J segment lost 6 bases and the V segment lost 4 bases, leaving 7 bases of the junction unmatched. This CDR3 comprises 15 residues. The CDR3 coding sequence is TGTGCCAGCAGTTTGGGACAGGGAGAGGGTCAGCCCCAGCATTTT. Its translation is CASSLGQGEGQPQHF.

The CDR3 DNA reads as TGTGCCACCAGCAGAGAGATCCCGGAGGGGGAGCAGTACTTC. This sequence encodes CATSREIPEGEQYF. The rearrangement uses TRBV15 and TRBJ2-7; a weak D match, TRBD2 (6 bases). Germline CDR1 and CDR2: LNHNV and YYDKDF (reference sequence). The CDR3 covers 14 residues. With 0 bases removed from V and 7 bases from J, the gap between germline ends came to 13 bases.

CDR3 sequence (DNA): TGTGCCAGTAGTAATGGGGGACTAGGTTTGGATGAGCAGTTCTTC. Amino acid sequence: CASSNGGLGLDEQFF. The chain recombines TRBV19 with TRBJ2-1; 8 bases align to TRBD2. Germline V gene data show CDR1 as LNHDA and CDR2 as SQIVND (reference sequence). V gave up 4 bases and J gave up 8 bases; unmatched junction bases: 10. CDR3 size: 15 residues. Using reference TRBV19 and TRBJ2-1 for the parts outside the CDR3, the full variable domain is DGGITQSPKYLFRKEGQNVTLSCEQNLNHDAMYWYRQDPGQGLRLIYYSQIVNDFQKGDIAEGYSVSREKKESFPLTVTSAQKNPTAFYLCASSNGGLGLDEQFFGPGTRLTVL.

The chain recombines TRBV10-1 with TRBJ1-5; 11 nucleotides align to TRBD1. This CDR3 is 20 amino acids long. V lost 7 bases to trimming and J lost 0 bases; unmatched junction nucleotides: 17. The germline V gene encodes CDR1 WNHNN and CDR2 SYGVQD (reference sequence). For the CDR3, the DNA is TGCGCCAGCAATATGAGGGGGATCCGGGACAGGGGGAATAGCAATCAGCCCCAGCATTTT. Its protein is CASNMRGIRDRGNSNQPQHF.

The V gene is TRBV7-2, the J gene TRBJ2-3; D perhaps matches TRBD2 (5 bases). V lost 1 base and J 3 bases, leaving 8 bases between the germline ends. From germline, CDR1 is SGHTA and CDR2 FQGNSA. The CDR3 loop spans 14 amino acids. CDR3 sequence reads: CASSLVWETDTQYF. In DNA form, the CDR3 reads TGTGCCAGCAGCTTAGTTTGGGAGACAGATACGCAGTATTTT. Combining the CDR3 with reference TRBV7-2 and TRBJ2-3 gives the whole variable domain GAGVSQSPSNKVTEKGKDVELRCDPISGHTALYWYRQSLGQGLEFLIYFQGNSAPDKSGLPSDRFSAERTGGSVSTLTIQRTQQEDSAVYLCASSLVWETDTQYFGPGTRLTVL.

The V gene is TRBV4-1, the J gene TRBJ2-5; D gene uncertain. Judging by the DNA end, TRBJ2-7 fits better; the J call may be wrong. The germline V gene encodes CDR1 MGHRA and CDR2 YSYEKL. The CDR3 extends over 15 amino acids. CDR3 sequence: CASSQDPGRGNEQYF. The CDR3 bases are TGCGCCAGCAGCCAAGATCCGGGTCGTGGTAACGAGCAGTACTTC.

V usage is TRBV27 and J usage is TRBJ2-2; D unclear. With 3 bases removed from V and 0 bases from J, the gap between germline ends came to 8 bases. Germline V CDR1 and CDR2: MNHEY, SMNVEV (reference sequence). CDR3 length: 15 amino acids. The CDR3, as DNA: TGTGCCAGCAGTTTGCTAGGAACGAACACCGGGGAGCTGTTTTTT. Its translation: CASSLLGTNTGELFF.

The chain has TRBV4-1 and TRBJ2-1, with TRBD1 matching over 10 bases. The ends lost 6 bases at V and 3 bases at J; junction bases unmatched: 5. This CDR3 comprises 15 residues. Germline CDR1 MGHRA, CDR2 YSYEKL. The CDR3 loop is CASRTGTGVYNEQFF. As DNA, the CDR3 is TGCGCCAGCAGAACCGGGACAGGGGTCTACAATGAGCAGTTCTTC.

The genes are TRBV4-1 and TRBJ2-7; D may be TRBD1 (6 bases). Germline V gives CDR1 MGHRA, CDR2 YSYEKL. V dropped 4 bases and J dropped 4 bases, with 8 bases sitting between them. The CDR3 runs 12 residues. The CDR3 sequence: CASSPQGYEQYF. In DNA form, the CDR3 reads TGCGCCAGCAGCCCACAGGGTTACGAGCAGTACTTC.

The chain links TRBV7-6 to TRBJ1-1; D perhaps matches TRBD1 (5 bases). The germline CDR1 and CDR2 sequences are SGHVS and FNYEAQ. The CDR3 totals 13 residues. Trimming stripped 6 bases from V and 1 base from J, with 9 bases between. The CDR3 spells CASSWGGNTEAFF. CDR3 nucleotide sequence: TGTGCCAGCAGTTGGGGGGGGAACACTGAAGCTTTCTTT.

The V and J genes are TRBV13 and TRBJ2-7, with 10 nucleotides matching TRBD1. The length of the CDR3 is 15 residues. Germline V CDR1 and CDR2: PRHDT, FYEKMQ (reference sequence). V trimming: 6 bases; J trimming: 1 base; junction bases outside the gene matches: 6. Here the CDR3 DNA reads TGTGCCAGCAGTCCCGGGACAGGGGCTTCCTACGAGCAGTACTTC. Translation: CASSPGTGASYEQYF.